Below are 20 T cell receptor beta chains sequenced from a single sample in a study of blood T cells in healthy people across ages. A second PCR, run for about 7 to 11 cycles, used a sample-barcoded 5' primer plus a J-beta primer mix. TCRdb recomputed calls from the 5' RACE reads with MiXCR, one row per CDR3 protein. Among 800,000 to 900,000 distinct CDR3 sequences, approximately 67% were seen once, and the ten largest hold around a quarter. The sample taken for sequencing was blood. The receptors shown here come from a man younger than 45 in good health.

This clonotype was counted many times. The chain has TRBV27 and TRBJ2-7; perhaps TRBD1 as D (6 bases). CDR1 is MNHEY, CDR2 SMNVEV, per germline (reference sequence). Trimming shortened V by 6 bases and J by 3 bases, and 15 bases separated the two germline ends. The CDR3 is 14 amino acids. The CDR3 sequence: CASSPGQGYYEQYF. The CDR3 nucleotides read TGTGCCAGCAGCCCGGGACAAGGATACTACGAGCAGTACTTC.

V usage is TRBV12-3 or TRBV12-4 and J usage is TRBJ2-4, with D unclear. The J call may be in error: the DNA end matches TRBJ2-7 better. The CDR3 spans 12 residues. CDR3 nucleotide sequence: TGTGCCAGCAATCTTGACCGAGCCGAGCAGTACTTC. It yields the protein CASNLDRAEQYF.

The CDR3 is CASSFSTIAKLFF. The CDR3 DNA follows: TGTGCCAGCAGCTTCTCAACTATTGCAAAACTGTTTTTT. The V and J genes are TRBV7-9 and TRBJ1-4; D unclear. CDR3 size: 13 residues. Trimming removed 3 bases at V and 10 bases at J, with 12 bases between. CDR1 is SEHNR, CDR2 FQNEAQ, per germline (reference sequence).

This rearrangement joins TRBV2 to TRBJ2-7; 9 bases agree with TRBD2. V trimming: 2 bases; J trimming: 0 bases; junction bases outside the gene matches: 5. The CDR3 runs 16 residues. Germline V gene sequence: CDR1 SNHLY, CDR2 FYNNEI. CDR3 coding DNA: TGTGCCAGCAGTGAACTAATTAGCGGGAGCTCCTACGAGCAGTACTTC. Translation gives CASSELISGSSYEQYF.

J is TRBJ2-1 and V is TRBV29-1; perhaps TRBD1 as D (5 bases). The CDR3 is made up of 15 amino acids. Germline V gives CDR1 SQVTM, CDR2 ANQGSEA. With 6 bases removed from V and 2 bases from J, the gap between germline ends came to 17 bases. This CDR3 is CSVVAGQGTYNEQFF. In DNA, the CDR3 is TGCAGCGTCGTAGCAGGGCAGGGCACCTACAATGAGCAGTTCTTC.

The V call is TRBV7-2, the J call TRBJ2-3; 8 bases line up with TRBD1. The germline V gene encodes CDR1 SGHTA and CDR2 FQGNSA. Unmatched junction bases numbered 10, after V lost 3 bases and J lost 2 bases. This CDR3 has 17 amino acids. CDR3 sequence: CASSFPRSGGLTDTQYF. The CDR3 bases are TGTGCCAGCAGCTTCCCTCGGTCAGGGGGCCTCACAGATACGCAGTATTTT.

The chain has TRBV29-1 and TRBJ1-1; TRBD1 matches 10 bases. Looked up from germline, CDR1 is SQVTM and CDR2 is ANQGSEA. The CDR3 runs 13 residues. V lost 7 bases, J lost 0 bases, and 2 bases stayed unmatched. CDR3 residues: CSGDRGMNTEAFF. The CDR3 DNA is TGCAGCGGGGACAGGGGAATGAACACTGAAGCTTTCTTT.

The V gene is TRBV6-5, the J gene TRBJ2-1, with D perhaps matching TRBD1 (5 bases). The J call may be mistaken, given a closer DNA end match to TRBJ2-7. The CDR3 covers 13 residues. Per the germline V gene, CDR1 is MNHEY and CDR2 is SVGAGI. The CDR3, as DNA: TGTGCCAGCACTGAACAGGTGATAGACGAGCAGTACTTC. Translated, it gives CASTEQVIDEQYF.

V is TRBV28 and J is TRBJ2-7, with no clear D. V was pared by 10 bases and J by 1 base, with 14 bases between. The CDR3 length is 13 residues. CDR1 is MDHEN and CDR2 is SYDVKM in the germline V gene. The CDR3 loop reads CATQAHSSYEQYF. DNA for the CDR3: TGTGCCACCCAGGCCCACAGTTCCTACGAGCAGTACTTC.

The V and J genes are TRBV7-2 and TRBJ2-2; D ambiguous. Germline values: CDR1 SGHTA, CDR2 FQGNSA. CDR3 size: 14 residues. V shed 1 base and J shed 2 bases, with 5 bases lying between them. DNA for the CDR3: TGTGCCAGCAGCTTAGATCATAACACCGGGGAGCTGTTTTTT. Translation: CASSLDHNTGELFF. The variable domain in full, completed from reference TRBV7-2 and TRBJ2-2, reads GAGVSQSPSNKVTEKGKDVELRCDPISGHTALYWYRQSLGQGLEFLIYFQGNSAPDKSGLPSDRFSAERTGGSVSTLTIQRTQQEDSAVYLCASSLDHNTGELFFGEGSRLTVL.

The rearrangement joins TRBV4-3 to TRBJ2-7, with TRBD2 matching over 12 bases. This CDR3 spans 15 amino acids. CDR1 is LGHNA and CDR2 is YSLEER in the germline V gene. V lost 4 bases, J lost 4 bases, and 5 bases stayed unmatched. The CDR3 sequence is CASSRTLAGGYEQYF. CDR3 DNA sequence: TGCGCCAGCAGCCGAACACTAGCGGGGGGTTACGAGCAGTACTTC.

This sequence joins TRBV6-1 and TRBJ1-1, with 8 bases fitting TRBD1. Germline-derived CDR1 and CDR2 are MNHNS and SASEGT. V lost 6 bases, J lost 2 bases, and 14 bases stayed unmatched. This CDR3 is 17 amino acids long. The CDR3 nucleotides read TGTGCCAGCAGCCGTACCGGGACAGGACAGCTTAACACTGAAGCTTTCTTT. This codes for CASSRTGTGQLNTEAFF.

The chain couples TRBV6-2 or TRBV6-3 to TRBJ2-7; D unresolved. Germline V lookup: CDR1 MNHEY, CDR2 SVGEGT. The CDR3 is 11 residues long. Trimming took 0 bases from V and 6 from J, leaving 3 bases between them. This CDR3 reads CASSYSLEQYF. CDR3 nucleotides: TGTGCCAGCAGTTACTCCCTCGAGCAGTACTTC.

The genes are TRBV6-6 and TRBJ2-7; a possible D gene is TRBD2 (5 bases). Germline-derived CDR1 and CDR2 are MNHNY and SVGAGI (reference sequence). Between the trimmed V and J ends, which lost 2 bases and 0 bases, there was a span of 14 bases. There are 16 residues in the CDR3. CDR3 coding DNA: TGTGCCAGCAGTTACACTCTTGGACTTAACTCCTACGAGCAGTACTTC. Its translation is CASSYTLGLNSYEQYF.

This clonotype has just a few counts. This chain connects TRBV7-9 to TRBJ2-7, with D tentatively TRBD1 (6 bases). Deletions cut 4 bases from V and 0 bases from J, with 10 bases between. The CDR3 has 14 amino acids. CDR1 and CDR2 (germline): SEHNR, FQNEAQ (reference sequence). The CDR3 loop is CASSSTGSSYEQYF. The CDR3 DNA sequence: TGTGCCAGCAGCTCTACAGGGAGCTCCTACGAGCAGTACTTC.

V and J are TRBV7-2 and TRBJ1-2; 11 bases line up with TRBD1. CDR1 and CDR2 (germline): SGHTA, FQGNSA. The CDR3 is 14 amino acids. The V segment lost 4 bases and the J segment 8 bases; nucleotides outside the gene matches: 6. The CDR3 nucleotides read TGTGCCAGCAGCTACATCCGGGACAGGGGGGGCTACACCTTC. Its translation: CASSYIRDRGGYTF.

The chain combines TRBV29-1 with TRBJ1-5; TRBD1 matches at 8 bases. The CDR3 extends over 13 amino acids. V trimming: 5 bases; J trimming: 2 bases; junction bases outside the gene matches: 2. Germline CDR1 is SQVTM and CDR2 is ANQGSEA. CDR3 amino acids: CSVQDRGNQPQHF. The CDR3 nucleotides read TGCAGCGTTCAGGACAGGGGCAATCAGCCCCAGCATTTT.

V usage is TRBV7-3 and J usage is TRBJ2-1; possible D gene TRBD1, 5 bases. The V gene lost 5 bases and the J gene lost 6 bases, with 11 bases spanning the gap. The CDR3 has 13 amino acids. The germline V gene encodes CDR1 SGHTA and CDR2 FQGTGA. CDR3 region: CASSPRQTNEQFF. CDR3 in DNA: TGTGCCAGCAGCCCCCGACAGACCAATGAGCAGTTCTTC.

The chain links TRBV19 to TRBJ1-1; 8 bases map to TRBD1. Germline CDR1 and CDR2: LNHDA and SQIVND (reference sequence). The CDR3 loop spans 13 amino acids. Trimming took 7 bases from V and 4 from J; bases not matched to a gene: 5. CDR3 region: CASTATGVTEAFF. For the CDR3, the DNA is TGTGCCAGTACCGCGACAGGGGTCACTGAAGCTTTCTTT.

As to this clonotype: An end of the junction differs from the germline gene, which may be a read error. V and J are TRBV29-1 and TRBJ2-3; TRBD2 agrees at 8 bases. The CDR3 extends over 19 amino acids. Germline V lookup: CDR1 SQVTM, CDR2 ANQGSEA. CDR3 sequence: CSVDDPQLLAAISTDTLYF. The DNA for the CDR3 is TGCAGCGTTGATGATCCCCAACTACTAGCGGCAATTAGCACAGATACGCTGTATTTT.